The clone carrying this T cell receptor beta chain was observed a handful of times. The sample comes from a study of metastatic and nonmetastatic thyroid tumors. As for the study in general: Repertoires of blood and of tissue (tumor or nodule) from malignant and benign thyroid patients were compared.

In the study's own analysis: Researchers built a distant-metastasis classifier for papillary thyroid cancer that drew on CDR3 differences across clinicopathological groups. Via MiXCR, TCRdb re-called the PCR reads. TCRdb's processing, not the authors' own work, is the source of the V and J calls. This table has about 38,000 clones, roughly half appearing once. Until they underwent thyroid surgery, no patient had received any treatment. The sequence derives from a male donor with papillary thyroid cancer or a benign thyroid nodule (not recorded which). Some clones in this sample may be carry-over from other donors' samples. Specimen: tumor tissue.

The CDR3 DNA is TGTGCCACCAGTGATACCCCAGGTACGCAGTATTTT. It encodes CATSDTPGTQYF. The V and J genes are TRBV24-1 and TRBJ2-3; D remains ambiguous. Looked up from germline, CDR1 is KGHDR and CDR2 is SFDVKD. This CDR3 spans 12 amino acids. V lost 3 bases to trimming and J lost 8 bases, with 8 bases between them.